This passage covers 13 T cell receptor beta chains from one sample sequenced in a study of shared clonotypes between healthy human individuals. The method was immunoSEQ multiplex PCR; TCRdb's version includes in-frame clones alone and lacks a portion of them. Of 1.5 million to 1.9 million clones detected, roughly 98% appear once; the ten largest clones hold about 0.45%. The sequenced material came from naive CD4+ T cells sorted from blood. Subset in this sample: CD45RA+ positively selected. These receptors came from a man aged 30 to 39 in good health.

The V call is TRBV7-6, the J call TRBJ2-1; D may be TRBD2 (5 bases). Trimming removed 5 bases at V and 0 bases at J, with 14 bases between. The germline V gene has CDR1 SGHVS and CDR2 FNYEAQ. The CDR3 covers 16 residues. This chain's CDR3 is CASSHRDLSSYNEQFF. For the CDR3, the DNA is TGTGCCAGCAGCCACCGGGATCTGAGCTCCTACAATGAGCAGTTCTTC. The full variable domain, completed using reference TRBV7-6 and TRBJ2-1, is GAGVSQSPRYKVTKRGQDVALRCDPISGHVSLYWYRQALGQGPEFLTYFNYEAQQDKSGLPNDRFSAERPEGSISTLTIQRTEQRDSAMYRCASSHRDLSSYNEQFFGPGTRLTVL.

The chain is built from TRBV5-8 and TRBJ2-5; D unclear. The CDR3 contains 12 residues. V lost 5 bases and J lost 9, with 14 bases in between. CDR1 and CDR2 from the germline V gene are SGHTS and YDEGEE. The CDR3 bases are TGTGCCAGCAGGCGTCGGGCCCCGGCCCAGTACTTC. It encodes CASRRRAPAQYF.

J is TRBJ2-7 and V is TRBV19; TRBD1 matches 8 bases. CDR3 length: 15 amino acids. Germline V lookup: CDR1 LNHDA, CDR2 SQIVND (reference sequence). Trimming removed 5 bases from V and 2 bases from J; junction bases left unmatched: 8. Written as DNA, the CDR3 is TGTGCCAGTAGTCCCCGGACAGGGATGGCCTACGAGCAGTACTTC. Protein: CASSPRTGMAYEQYF.

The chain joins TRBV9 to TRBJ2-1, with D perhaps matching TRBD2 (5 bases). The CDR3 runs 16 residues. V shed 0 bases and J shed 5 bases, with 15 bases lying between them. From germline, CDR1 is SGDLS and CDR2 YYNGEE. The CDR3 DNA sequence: TGTGCCAGCAGCGTAGAGAGGGCTTCGTCAGACAATGAGCAGTTCTTC. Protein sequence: CASSVERASSDNEQFF.

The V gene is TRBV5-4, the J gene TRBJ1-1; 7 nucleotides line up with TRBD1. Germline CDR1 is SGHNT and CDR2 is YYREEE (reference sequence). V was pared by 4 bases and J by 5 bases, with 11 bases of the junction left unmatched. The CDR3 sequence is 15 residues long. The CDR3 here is CASSAIAGGGTEAFF. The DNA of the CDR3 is TGTGCCAGCAGCGCGATCGCAGGGGGTGGGACTGAAGCTTTCTTT.

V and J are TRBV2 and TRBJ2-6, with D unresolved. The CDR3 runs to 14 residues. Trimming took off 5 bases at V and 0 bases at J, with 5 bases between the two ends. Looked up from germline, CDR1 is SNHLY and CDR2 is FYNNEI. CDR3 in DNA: TGTGCCAGCAGTAAGATCTCTGGGGCCAACGTCCTGACTTTC. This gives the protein CASSKISGANVLTF.

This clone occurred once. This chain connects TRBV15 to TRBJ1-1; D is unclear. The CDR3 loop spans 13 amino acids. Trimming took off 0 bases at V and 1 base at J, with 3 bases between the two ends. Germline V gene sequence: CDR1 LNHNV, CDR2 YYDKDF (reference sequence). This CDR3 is CATSRDENTEAFF. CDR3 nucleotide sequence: TGTGCCACCAGCAGAGATGAGAACACTGAAGCTTTCTTT.

The CDR3 here is CASILTSGRTEQFF. As DNA, the CDR3 is TGTGCCAGCATCCTAACTAGCGGGAGAACTGAGCAGTTCTTC. The J gene is TRBJ2-1, the V gene TRBV2; 11 nucleotides match TRBD2. Germline trimming cut 7 bases from V and 9 bases from J; bases unmatched to any gene: 8. CDR3 length: 14 amino acids. From germline, CDR1 is SNHLY and CDR2 FYNNEI.

The CDR3 DNA reads TGTGCCAGCACTCTACCCCTAGCGGGGAACACCGGGGAGCTGTTTTTT. Its translation is CASTLPLAGNTGELFF. This chain uses TRBV2 with TRBJ2-2, with 8 bases lining up with TRBD2. CDR3 length equals 16 residues. The V segment lost 7 bases and the J segment 1 base; nucleotides outside the gene matches: 8. Germline V CDR1 and CDR2: SNHLY, FYNNEI.

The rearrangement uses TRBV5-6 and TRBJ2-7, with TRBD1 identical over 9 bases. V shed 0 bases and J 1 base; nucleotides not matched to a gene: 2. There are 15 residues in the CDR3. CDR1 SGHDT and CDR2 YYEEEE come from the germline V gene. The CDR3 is CASSLGGTGSYEQYF. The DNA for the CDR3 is TGTGCCAGCAGCTTGGGAGGGACAGGGTCCTACGAGCAGTACTTC.

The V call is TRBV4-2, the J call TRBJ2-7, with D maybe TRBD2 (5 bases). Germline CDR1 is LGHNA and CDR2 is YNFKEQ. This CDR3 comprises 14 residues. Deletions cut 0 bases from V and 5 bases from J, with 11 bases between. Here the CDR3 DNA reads TGTGCCAGCAGCCAAGATCTGGGAGTGGACGAGCAGTACTTC. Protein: CASSQDLGVDEQYF.

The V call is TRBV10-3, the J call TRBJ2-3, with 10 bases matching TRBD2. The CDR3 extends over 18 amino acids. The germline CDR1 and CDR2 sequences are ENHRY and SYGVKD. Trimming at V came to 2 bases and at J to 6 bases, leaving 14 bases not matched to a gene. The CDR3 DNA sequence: TGTGCCATCAGTGAGGAAGGCGGGCTAGCGGGAGTTGTGGATACGCAGTATTTT. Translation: CAISEEGGLAGVVDTQYF.

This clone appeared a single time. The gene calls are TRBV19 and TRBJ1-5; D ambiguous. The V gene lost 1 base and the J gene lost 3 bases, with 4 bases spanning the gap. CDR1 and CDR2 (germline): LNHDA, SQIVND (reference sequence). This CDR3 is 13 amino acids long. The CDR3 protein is CASSIVDNQPQHF. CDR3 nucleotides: TGTGCCAGTAGTATAGTGGACAATCAGCCCCAGCATTTT. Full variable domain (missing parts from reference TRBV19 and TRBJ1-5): DGGITQSPKYLFRKEGQNVTLSCEQNLNHDAMYWYRQDPGQGLRLIYYSQIVNDFQKGDIAEGYSVSREKKESFPLTVTSAQKNPTAFYLCASSIVDNQPQHFGDGTRLSIL.